The TCR beta chain under discussion was sequenced for a study of shared clonotypes between healthy human individuals. As for this clone: Its specificity is not known.

Study results and caveats: Sorted-subset sequencing, rarefaction showed, was incomplete despite large depth.

Original data processing: ImmunoSEQ output lacked quality scores and full-length reads, limiting matched filtering. The table came from immunoSEQ multiplex PCR; TCRdb's copy has only in-frame clones and leaves some out. Clone size and the V and J calls come from that table; the DNA yielded D and trimming. The table records about 1 million clones, about 84% of them present only once. The sequence was obtained from a man between 18 and 35 years old in good health. Some clones in this sample may be carry-over from other donors' samples. What was sequenced was memory CD4+ T cells from PBMCs. Subset given: CD45RA-negative fraction.

This CDR3 is CASSFGPTYSYEQYF. The CDR3 DNA sequence: TGTGCCAGCAGTTTCGGCCCCACCTATTCCTACGAGCAGTACTTC. The V call is TRBV28, the J call TRBJ2-7, with D unresolved. Trimming took off 3 bases at V and 1 base at J, with 13 bases between the two ends. The germline gives CDR1 MDHEN, CDR2 SYDVKM. The CDR3 covers 15 residues.